Listed below are T cell receptor beta chains from one sample, sequenced in a study of PD-L1 blockade in urothelial cancer. The table came from immunoSEQ multiplex PCR; TCRdb's copy has only in-frame clones and leaves some out. This table has more than 15,000 clones, around nine tenths appearing once. Sequences were derived from PBMCs, sampled around atezolizumab (anti-PD-L1) treatment. Receptors were obtained from a man in his 70s with urothelial cancer. Both conserved end residues are part of each CDR3.

V gene	CDR3 length	J gene	CDR3 protein
TRBV28	15	TRBJ2-2	CASREAGGSTGELFF
TRBV7-8	16	TRBJ2-3	CASSPGQRGVPDTQYF
TRBV19	12	TRBJ1-3	CASSPPRGSLYF
TRBV20-1	11	TRBJ2-1	CSAPTGSSQFF
TRBV11-3	20	TRBJ2-1	CASSLPPPTSGGYSYNEQFF
TRBV7-9	14	TRBJ1-1	CASSPPGSGAGAFF
TRBV15	18	TRBJ1-3	CATSREVPGQSSGNTIYF
TRBV19	13	TRBJ1-2	CASSPTTGGPHHF
TRBV29-1	16	TRBJ2-3	CSGGTSGGGGTDTQYF
TRBV9	17	TRBJ2-6	CASSPLTLQSGANVLTF
TRBV11-2	16	TRBJ2-6	CASRAQGTAGANVLTF
TRBV5-1	15	TRBJ2-2	CASSFERGHTGELFF
TRBV6-5	12	TRBJ2-1	CASSYSGDEQFF
TRBV30	15	TRBJ1-2	CAWSSLHRANYGYTF
TRBV5-1	12	TRBJ1-2	CASSPETYGYTF
TRBV4-1	17	TRBJ2-5	CASSQGSLAGDQETQYF
TRBV5-1	15	TRBJ1-1	CASSFFTGLNTEAFF
TRBV4-2	12	TRBJ2-5	CASSQDYGTQYF
TRBV5-1	14	TRBJ2-3	CASSTGQGVDTQYF
TRBV15	16	TRBJ2-5	CATSREGAGGQETQYF
TRBV27	18	TRBJ2-6	CASNPRGQGYSGANVLTF
TRBV5-1	15	TRBJ2-7	CASSNTGGATYEQYF
TRBV27	18	TRBJ2-1	CASSLISPTGGAYNEQFF
TRBV5-4	15	TRBJ1-3	CASSLGVGGGNTIYF
TRBV25-1	13	TRBJ2-7	CASSGPKTDEQYF
TRBV6-5	16	TRBJ1-3	CASSYDSLFSGNTIYF
TRBV30	15	TRBJ2-2	CAWNPGAGNTGELFF
TRBV5-6	16	TRBJ1-2	CASSLGGLGSNYGYTF
TRBV6-4	14	TRBJ1-2	CASSVEARNYGYTF
TRBV19	13	TRBJ2-7	CASRGRGSGEQYF
TRBV21-1	16	TRBJ1-3	CASSLRGRTSGNTIYF
TRBV6-5	14	TRBJ1-5	CASSSGQRYQPQHF
TRBV6-6	16	TRBJ2-1	CASTRKAGTDYNEQFF
TRBV9	14	TRBJ1-3	CASSDDISGNTIYF
TRBV10-1	13	TRBJ2-7	CASSLGTGDEQYF
TRBV19	14	TRBJ1-1	CASSIPGGNTEAFF
TRBV18	18	TRBJ1-6	CASSPPGRGTGGFAPLHF
TRBV5-4	16	TRBJ2-3	CASSLPGRGGTDTQYF
TRBV19	14	TRBJ1-2	CASAGMTGENGYTF
TRBV7-8	15	TRBJ2-1	CASSPPSGAYNEQFF
TRBV30	11	TRBJ2-2	CAWTGFGELFF
TRBV15	21	TRBJ1-5	CATSRDSFRDRVIGSNQPQHF
TRBV11-2	13	TRBJ2-7	CASSLPVNYEQYF
TRBV2	16	TRBJ1-5	CASSEEPGVSNQPQHF
TRBV7-9	14	TRBJ1-4	CASSLGGINEKLFF
TRBV5-6	16	TRBJ1-5	CASSLGGQGVLGPQHF
TRBV6-5	14	TRBJ2-7	CASRGSGSTYEQYF